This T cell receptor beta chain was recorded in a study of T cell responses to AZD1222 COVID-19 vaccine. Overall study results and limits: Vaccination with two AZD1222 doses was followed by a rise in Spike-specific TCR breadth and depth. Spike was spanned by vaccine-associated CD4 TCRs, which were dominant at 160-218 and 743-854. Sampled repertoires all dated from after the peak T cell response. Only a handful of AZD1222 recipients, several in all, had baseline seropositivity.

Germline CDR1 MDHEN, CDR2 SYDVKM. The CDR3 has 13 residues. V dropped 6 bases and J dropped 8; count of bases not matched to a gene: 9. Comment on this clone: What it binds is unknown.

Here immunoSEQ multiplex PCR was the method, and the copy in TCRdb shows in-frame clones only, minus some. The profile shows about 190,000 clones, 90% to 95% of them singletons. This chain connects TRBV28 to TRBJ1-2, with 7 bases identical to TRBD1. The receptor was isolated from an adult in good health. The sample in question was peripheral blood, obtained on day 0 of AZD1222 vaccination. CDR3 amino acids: CASRYGTVFGYTF. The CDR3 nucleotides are TGTGCCAGCAGATACGGGACAGTTTTCGGCTACACCTTC.